Following are 19 T cell receptor beta chains from one sample sequenced in a study of T cells after yellow fever vaccination. MiXCR, applied by TCRdb to the 5' RACE reads, yields one record per CDR3 protein. Of some 320,000 distinct CDR3 sequences in the sample, roughly 4.3% are singletons; the top ten hold around 25%. Sample: PBMCs, taken 5 days after the yellow fever booster vaccination. The receptors shown here come from a man aged 18 to 30 who received the YFV17D yellow fever vaccine.

There are many counts of this clonotype. CDR3 sequence (DNA): TGTGCCAGCAGCTGGGACAGGGCTGAGGCCCAGTACTTC. This sequence encodes CASSWDRAEAQYF. The chain recombines TRBV5-6 with TRBJ2-5; TRBD1 aligns across 9 bases. This CDR3 region has 13 residues. V gave up 3 bases and J gave up 9 bases; unmatched junction bases: 6. Germline values: CDR1 SGHDT, CDR2 YYEEEE.

This clonotype was detected many times. The chain joins TRBV4-1 to TRBJ1-6, with unresolved D. This CDR3 is built from 15 residues. The ends were cut back, 5 bases at V and 5 bases at J, with 13 bases in the middle. Germline assignment: CDR1 MGHRA and CDR2 YSYEKL. In DNA form, the CDR3 reads TGCGCCAGCAGCTATCCTGTCCGTGATAATTCACCCCTCCACTTT. It is translated as CASSYPVRDNSPLHF.

The table lists this clonotype with a few counts. The V gene is TRBV5-4, the J gene TRBJ2-7; 8 bases agree with TRBD2. Germline CDR1 is SGHNT and CDR2 is YYREEE (reference sequence). The CDR3 has 16 residues. J was trimmed by 0 bases and V by 4 bases; bases with no gene match: 9. The CDR3 spells CASSPPRAGGSYEQYF. DNA for the CDR3: TGTGCCAGCAGCCCGCCCAGGGCGGGGGGCTCCTACGAGCAGTACTTC.

The chain is built from TRBV2 and TRBJ1-1; no clear D. The germline gives CDR1 SNHLY, CDR2 FYNNEI. The CDR3 runs 13 residues. Trimming pared 7 bases from V and 6 bases from J, leaving 15 bases between. The CDR3 DNA reads as TGTGCCAGCATAAAGGAGGAGATTCCTGAAGCTTTCTTT. Its translation: CASIKEEIPEAFF.

With respect to this clonotype: Sequence at one end of the junction differs from germline and may be a read error. This rearrangement joins TRBV28 to TRBJ1-5; D is perhaps TRBD1 (5 bases). The germline V gene has CDR1 MDHEN and CDR2 SYDVKM. The CDR3 has 14 residues. The CDR3 protein is CACSPPGGRQPQHF. The CDR3 coding sequence is TGTGCCTGCAGCCCTCCGGGGGGTCGTCAGCCCCAGCATTTT.

This clonotype was seen a few times. The J gene is TRBJ1-1, the V gene TRBV7-9; D not certain. Germline CDR1 and CDR2: SEHNR and FQNEAQ (reference sequence). The germline V and J ends were trimmed by 8 bases and 5 bases, with 9 bases remaining between them. The CDR3 has 11 amino acids. The CDR3 region is CASRDGTEAFF. CDR3 bases: TGTGCCAGCCGAGACGGGACTGAAGCTTTCTTT.

This clonotype was detected only a few times. This chain links TRBV18 with TRBJ2-7, with unresolved D. The CDR3 is 13 amino acids. CDR1 is KGHSH and CDR2 is LQKENI in the germline V gene. Trimming stripped 0 bases from V and 6 bases from J, with 9 bases between. CDR3 coding DNA: TGTGCCAGCTCACCACCTTCCCGCGTCGAGCAGTACTTC. Its translation is CASSPPSRVEQYF. The complete variable domain, with remaining parts taken from reference TRBV18 and TRBJ2-7, reads NAGVMQNPRHLVRRRGQEARLRCSPMKGHSHVYWYRQLPEEGLKFMVYLQKENIIDESGMPKERFSAEFPKEGPSILRIQQVVRGDSAAYFCASSPPSRVEQYFGPGTRLTVT.

The chain has TRBV5-1 and TRBJ2-5, with TRBD1 matching 9 bases. Looked up from germline, CDR1 is SGHRS and CDR2 is YFSETQ. This CDR3 contains 15 residues. V trimming: 0 bases; J trimming: 3 bases; junction bases outside the gene matches: 3. CDR3 DNA: TGCGCCAGCAGCTTGGGACAGGGGGGAAAAGAGACCCAGTACTTC. This encodes CASSLGQGGKETQYF.

This clonotype was observed many times. This sequence joins TRBV24-1 and TRBJ1-2; 8 bases line up with TRBD1. The CDR3 spans 15 residues. Trimming cost V 9 bases and J 5 bases; bases outside gene matches: 13. Germline CDR1 and CDR2: KGHDR and SFDVKD. The CDR3, as DNA: TGTGCCACCTCACCAAGACAGGGGAAGGGATATGGCTACACCTTC. Amino acids: CATSPRQGKGYGYTF.

This clonotype was observed at least ten times. CDR3 nucleotides: TGCAGCACGGATGCGGGGGGGGGCACAGATACGCAGTATTTT. Amino acids: CSTDAGGGTDTQYF. The chain links TRBV29-1 to TRBJ2-3, with 9 bases lining up with TRBD2. The germline V gene encodes CDR1 SQVTM and CDR2 ANQGSEA. The CDR3 has 14 amino acids. V dropped 8 bases and J dropped 1; count of bases not matched to a gene: 7.

This clonotype was picked up many times. V and J are TRBV12-3 or TRBV12-4 and TRBJ1-3; 7 bases line up with TRBD1. The CDR3 consists of 15 residues. V dropped 6 bases and J dropped 2; count of bases not matched to a gene: 7. CDR3 nucleotides: TGTGCCAGCAGGTGGGACAGCCTTACTGGAAACACCATATATTTT. It encodes CASRWDSLTGNTIYF.

This clonotype was counted a few times. This chain joins TRBV12-3 or TRBV12-4 and TRBJ1-1; a weak D match, TRBD1 (6 bases). The CDR3 loop spans 15 amino acids. Trimming cost V 4 bases and J 0 bases, with 12 bases left between them. The CDR3: CASSSGVILNTEAFF. The CDR3 DNA is TGTGCCAGCAGTTCAGGGGTCATCTTGAACACTGAAGCTTTCTTT.

This clonotype appeared a few times. The chain recombines TRBV10-3 with TRBJ1-1; D remains unclear. There are 15 residues in the CDR3. V was trimmed by 10 bases and J by 5 bases, leaving 23 bases between them. In germline, CDR1 is ENHRY, CDR2 SYGVKD. CDR3 protein: CATLGPHKGRTEAFF. The CDR3, as DNA: TGTGCCACCTTAGGACCCCATAAGGGCCGGACTGAAGCTTTCTTT.

There are many counts of this clonotype. The rearrangement links TRBV12-3 or TRBV12-4 to TRBJ2-5; 10 bases are a match to TRBD1. CDR3 length equals 15 residues. Trimming removed 5 bases from V and 3 bases from J; junction bases left unmatched: 6. The CDR3 spells CASSIRQGAEETQYF. CDR3 DNA sequence: TGTGCCAGCAGTATAAGACAGGGGGCGGAAGAGACCCAGTACTTC.

The gene calls are TRBV6-2 or TRBV6-3 and TRBJ2-7; maybe TRBD2 (7 bases). V dropped 0 bases and J dropped 2 bases, with 17 bases sitting between them. The CDR3 is 17 residues long. Looked up from germline, CDR1 is MNHEY and CDR2 is SVGEGT. CDR3 in DNA: TGTGCCAGCAGTTACTCCTACGGGGGGCCTCCCGCCTACGAGCAGTACGTC. It is translated as CASSYSYGGPPAYEQYV.

V is TRBV4-3 and J is TRBJ2-1, with 9 bases fitting TRBD1. The germline CDR1 and CDR2 sequences are LGHNA and YSLEER. V lost 3 bases and J lost 6; bases outside the gene matches: 12. This CDR3 has 17 amino acids. CDR3 bases: TGCGCCAGCAGCCAGCGCTTCCGGGACAGGGAAACCAATGAGCAGTTCTTC. Encoded protein: CASSQRFRDRETNEQFF.

This clonotype was detected only a few times. This chain uses TRBV14 with TRBJ1-4, with D unclear. V was clipped by 1 base and J by 5 bases, with 14 bases between them. CDR3 length equals 16 residues. Germline V gives CDR1 SGHDN, CDR2 FVKESK. The CDR3 nucleotides read TGTGCCAGCAGCCAAGCTAGAAGGTCCTTAAATGAAAAACTGTTTTTT. As protein: CASSQARRSLNEKLFF.

V and J are TRBV5-4 and TRBJ2-5; 10 bases are a match to TRBD1. With 0 bases clipped from V and 5 bases from J, the junction kept 4 bases outside the gene matches. CDR1 SGHNT and CDR2 YYREEE come from the germline V gene (reference sequence). This CDR3 contains 15 residues. CDR3 amino acids: CASSLATGGQETQYF. The CDR3 region has the DNA TGTGCCAGCAGCTTGGCGACAGGGGGCCAGGAGACCCAGTACTTC.

In its sample, this clonotype was seen once. This may be a read error: a much more frequent sequence differs by one nucleotide. The genes are TRBV4-3 and TRBJ2-2; maybe TRBD2 (5 bases). The CDR3 covers 16 residues. Germline CDR1 and CDR2: LGHNA and YSLEER. The CDR3 sequence: CASSQEPGSSTGELIF. Written as DNA, the CDR3 is TGCGCCAGCAGCCAAGAACCGGGGTCCTCCACCGGGGAGCTGATTTTT.